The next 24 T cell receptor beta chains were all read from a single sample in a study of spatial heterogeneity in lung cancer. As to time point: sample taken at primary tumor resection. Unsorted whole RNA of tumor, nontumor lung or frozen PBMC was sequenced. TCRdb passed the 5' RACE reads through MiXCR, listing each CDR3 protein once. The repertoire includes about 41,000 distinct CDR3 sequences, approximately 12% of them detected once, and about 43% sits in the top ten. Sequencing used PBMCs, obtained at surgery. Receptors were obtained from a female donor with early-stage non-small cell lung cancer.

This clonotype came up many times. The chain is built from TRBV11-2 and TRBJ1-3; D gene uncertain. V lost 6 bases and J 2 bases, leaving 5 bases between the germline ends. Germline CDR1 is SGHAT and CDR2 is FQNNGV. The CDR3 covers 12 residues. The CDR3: CASRGAGNTIYF. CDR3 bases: TGTGCCAGCAGAGGAGCTGGAAACACCATATATTTT.

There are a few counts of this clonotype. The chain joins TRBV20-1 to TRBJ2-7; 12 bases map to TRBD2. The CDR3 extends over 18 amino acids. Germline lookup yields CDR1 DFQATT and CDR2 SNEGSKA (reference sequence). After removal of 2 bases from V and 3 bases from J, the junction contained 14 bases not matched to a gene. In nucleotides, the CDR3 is TGCAGTGCTAGATCCCGACTAGCGGGAGAACGAAATAACTACGAGCAGTACTTC. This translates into CSARSRLAGERNNYEQYF.

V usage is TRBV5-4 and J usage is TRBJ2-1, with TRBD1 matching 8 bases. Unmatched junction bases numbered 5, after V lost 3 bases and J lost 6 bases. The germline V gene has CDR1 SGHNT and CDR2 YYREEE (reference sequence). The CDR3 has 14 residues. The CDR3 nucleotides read TGTGCCAGCAGCTCGGACAGGGTCAGCAATGAGCAGTTCTTC. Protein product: CASSSDRVSNEQFF. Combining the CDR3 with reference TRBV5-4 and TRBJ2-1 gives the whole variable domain ETGVTQSPTHLIKTRGQQVTLRCSSQSGHNTVSWYQQALGQGPQFIFQYYREEENGRGNFPPRFSGLQFPNYSSELNVNALELDDSALYLCASSSDRVSNEQFFGPGTRLTVL.

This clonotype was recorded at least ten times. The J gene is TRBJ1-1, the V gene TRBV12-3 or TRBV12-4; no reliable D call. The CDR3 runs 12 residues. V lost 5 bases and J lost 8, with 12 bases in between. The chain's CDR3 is CASSPDTGEAFF. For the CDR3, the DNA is TGTGCCAGCAGTCCCGACACGGGAGAAGCTTTCTTT.

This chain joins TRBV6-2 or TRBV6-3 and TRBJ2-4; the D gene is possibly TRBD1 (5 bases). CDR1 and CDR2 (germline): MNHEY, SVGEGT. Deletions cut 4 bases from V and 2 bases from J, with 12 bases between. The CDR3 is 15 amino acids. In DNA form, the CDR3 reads TGTGCCAGCAGTTCACCCAGGGAAACCAAAAACATTCAGTACTTC. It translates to CASSSPRETKNIQYF.

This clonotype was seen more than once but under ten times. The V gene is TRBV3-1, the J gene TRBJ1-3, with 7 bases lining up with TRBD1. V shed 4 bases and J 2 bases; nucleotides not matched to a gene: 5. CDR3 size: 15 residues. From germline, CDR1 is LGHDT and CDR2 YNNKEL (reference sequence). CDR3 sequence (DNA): TGTGCCAGCAGCCGAAACAGGGGAACTGGAAACACCATATATTTT. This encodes CASSRNRGTGNTIYF.

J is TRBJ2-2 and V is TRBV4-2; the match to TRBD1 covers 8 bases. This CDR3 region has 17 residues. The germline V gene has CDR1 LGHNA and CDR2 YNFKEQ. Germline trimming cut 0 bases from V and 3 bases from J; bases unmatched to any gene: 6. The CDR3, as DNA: TGTGCCAGCAGCCAAGAAGCACGGACAGGGCACACCGGGGAGCTGTTTTTT. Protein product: CASSQEARTGHTGELFF.

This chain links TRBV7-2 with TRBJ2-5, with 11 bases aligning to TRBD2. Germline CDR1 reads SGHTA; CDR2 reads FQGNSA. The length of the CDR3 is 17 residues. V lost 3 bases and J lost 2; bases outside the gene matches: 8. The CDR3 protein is CASSLGLAGGKQETQYF. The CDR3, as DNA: TGTGCCAGCAGCTTGGGTCTAGCGGGGGGCAAACAAGAGACCCAGTACTTC. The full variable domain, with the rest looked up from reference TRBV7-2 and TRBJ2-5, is GAGVSQSPSNKVTEKGKDVELRCDPISGHTALYWYRQSLGQGLEFLIYFQGNSAPDKSGLPSDRFSAERTGGSVSTLTIQRTQQEDSAVYLCASSLGLAGGKQETQYFGPGTRLLVL.

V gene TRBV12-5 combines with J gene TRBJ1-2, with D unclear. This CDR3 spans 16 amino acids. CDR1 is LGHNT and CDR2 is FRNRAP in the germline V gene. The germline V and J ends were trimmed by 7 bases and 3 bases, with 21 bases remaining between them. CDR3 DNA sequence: TGTGCTAGTGACTATCCCGGACCCCTCCCGGACTATGGCTACACCTTC. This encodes CASDYPGPLPDYGYTF.

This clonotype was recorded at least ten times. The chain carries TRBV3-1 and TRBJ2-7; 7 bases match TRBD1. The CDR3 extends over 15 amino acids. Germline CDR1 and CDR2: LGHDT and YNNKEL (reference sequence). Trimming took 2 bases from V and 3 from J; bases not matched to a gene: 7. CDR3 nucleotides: TGTGCCAGCAGCCAAAATTTGGGACAGCGCTACGAGCAGTACTTC. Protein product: CASSQNLGQRYEQYF.

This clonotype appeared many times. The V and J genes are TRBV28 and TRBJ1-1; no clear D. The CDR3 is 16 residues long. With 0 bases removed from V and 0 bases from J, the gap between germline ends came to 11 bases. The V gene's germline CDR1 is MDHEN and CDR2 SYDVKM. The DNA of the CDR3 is TGTGCCAGCAGTTTATGGGGAGGCGGTATGAACACTGAAGCTTTCTTT. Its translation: CASSLWGGGMNTEAFF.

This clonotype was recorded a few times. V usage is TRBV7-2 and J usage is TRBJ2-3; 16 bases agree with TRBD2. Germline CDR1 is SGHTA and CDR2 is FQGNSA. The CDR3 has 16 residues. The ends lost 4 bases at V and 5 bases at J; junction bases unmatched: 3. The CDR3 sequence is CASSSGLAGGEDTQYF. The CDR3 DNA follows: TGTGCCAGCAGCTCGGGACTAGCGGGGGGGGAAGATACGCAGTATTTT. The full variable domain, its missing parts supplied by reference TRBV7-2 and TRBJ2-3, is GAGVSQSPSNKVTEKGKDVELRCDPISGHTALYWYRQSLGQGLEFLIYFQGNSAPDKSGLPSDRFSAERTGGSVSTLTIQRTQQEDSAVYLCASSSGLAGGEDTQYFGPGTRLTVL.

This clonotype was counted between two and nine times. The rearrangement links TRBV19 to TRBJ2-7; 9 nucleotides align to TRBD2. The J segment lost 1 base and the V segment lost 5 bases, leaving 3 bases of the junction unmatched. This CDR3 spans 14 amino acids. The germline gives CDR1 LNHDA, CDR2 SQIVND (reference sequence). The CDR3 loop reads CASSVSGGSYEQYF. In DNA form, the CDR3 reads TGTGCCAGTAGTGTGAGCGGGGGGTCCTACGAGCAGTACTTC.

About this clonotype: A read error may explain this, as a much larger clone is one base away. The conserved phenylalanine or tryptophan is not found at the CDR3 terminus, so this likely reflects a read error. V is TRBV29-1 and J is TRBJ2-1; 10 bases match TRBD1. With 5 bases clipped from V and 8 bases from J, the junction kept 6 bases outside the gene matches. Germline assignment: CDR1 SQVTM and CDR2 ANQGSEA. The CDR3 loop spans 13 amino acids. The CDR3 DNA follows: TGCAGCGTTCCGACAGGGGGCGGATATGAGCAGTTCTTA. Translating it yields CSVPTGGGYEQFL.

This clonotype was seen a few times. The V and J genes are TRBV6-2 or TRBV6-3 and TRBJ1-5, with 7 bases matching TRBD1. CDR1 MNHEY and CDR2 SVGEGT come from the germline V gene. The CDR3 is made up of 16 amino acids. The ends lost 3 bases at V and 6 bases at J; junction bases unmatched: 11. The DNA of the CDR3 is TGTGCCAGCAGTTATAGGGGGCGGGCGTCTGGTCAGCCCCAGCATTTT. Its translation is CASSYRGRASGQPQHF.

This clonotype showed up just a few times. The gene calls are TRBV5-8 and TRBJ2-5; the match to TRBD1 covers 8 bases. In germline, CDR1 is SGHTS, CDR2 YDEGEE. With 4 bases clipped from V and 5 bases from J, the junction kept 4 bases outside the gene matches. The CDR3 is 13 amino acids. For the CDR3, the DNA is TGTGCCAGCAGCCCGACAGGGGTGGAGACCCAGTACTTC. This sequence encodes CASSPTGVETQYF.

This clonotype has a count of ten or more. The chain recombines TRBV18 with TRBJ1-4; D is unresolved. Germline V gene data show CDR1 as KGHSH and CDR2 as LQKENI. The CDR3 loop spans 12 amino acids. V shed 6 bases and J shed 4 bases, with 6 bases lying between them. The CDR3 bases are TGTGCCAGCTCGCCCATTAATGAAAAACTGTTTTTT. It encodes CASSPINEKLFF.

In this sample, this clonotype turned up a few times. In nucleotides, the CDR3 is TGTGCCAGCAGCTCCTCGCCCGGGGCAGACAATGAGCAGTTCTTC. As protein: CASSSSPGADNEQFF. The V call is TRBV7-6, the J call TRBJ2-1; either TRBD1 or TRBD2 may supply D (5 bases each). This CDR3 contains 15 residues. The ends were cut back, 4 bases at V and 5 bases at J, with 15 bases in the middle. Germline assignment: CDR1 SGHVS and CDR2 FNYEAQ.

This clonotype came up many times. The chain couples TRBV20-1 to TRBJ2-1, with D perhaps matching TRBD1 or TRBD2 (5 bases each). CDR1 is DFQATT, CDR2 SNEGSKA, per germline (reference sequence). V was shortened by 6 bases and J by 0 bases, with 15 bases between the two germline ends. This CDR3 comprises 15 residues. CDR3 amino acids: CSAPRRTSSYNEQFF. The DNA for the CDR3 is TGCAGTGCCCCTCGGAGGACAAGCTCCTACAATGAGCAGTTCTTC.

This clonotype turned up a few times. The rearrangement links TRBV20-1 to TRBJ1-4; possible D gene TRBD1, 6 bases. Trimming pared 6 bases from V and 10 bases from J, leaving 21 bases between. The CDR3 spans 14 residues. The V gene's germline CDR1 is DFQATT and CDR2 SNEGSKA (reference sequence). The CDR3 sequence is CSALVGGRVGKLFF. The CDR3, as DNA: TGCAGTGCCTTAGTCGGGGGCAGGGTCGGAAAACTGTTTTTT.

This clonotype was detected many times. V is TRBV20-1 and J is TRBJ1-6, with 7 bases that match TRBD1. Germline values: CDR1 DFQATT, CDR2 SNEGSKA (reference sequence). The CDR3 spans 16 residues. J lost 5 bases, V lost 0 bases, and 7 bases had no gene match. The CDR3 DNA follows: TGCAGTGCTAGAGATCCCCCCGGACAGGATAATTCACCCCTCCACTTT. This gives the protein CSARDPPGQDNSPLHF.

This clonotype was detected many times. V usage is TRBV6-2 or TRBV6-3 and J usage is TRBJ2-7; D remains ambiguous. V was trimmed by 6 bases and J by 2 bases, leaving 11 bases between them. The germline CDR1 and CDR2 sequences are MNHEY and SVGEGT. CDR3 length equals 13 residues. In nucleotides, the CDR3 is TGTGCCAGCAGGTCAGGCCCCACCTACGAGCAGTACTTC. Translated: CASRSGPTYEQYF.

CDR3 in amino acids: CASSLSTASYEQYF. The CDR3 coding sequence is TGTGCCAGCAGTTTATCGACAGCTTCCTACGAGCAGTACTTC. The gene calls are TRBV7-9 and TRBJ2-7; a weak D match, TRBD1 (5 bases). Trimming shortened V by 6 bases and J by 1 base, and 13 bases separated the two germline ends. The CDR3 extends over 14 amino acids. The germline gives CDR1 SEHNR, CDR2 FQNEAQ (reference sequence).

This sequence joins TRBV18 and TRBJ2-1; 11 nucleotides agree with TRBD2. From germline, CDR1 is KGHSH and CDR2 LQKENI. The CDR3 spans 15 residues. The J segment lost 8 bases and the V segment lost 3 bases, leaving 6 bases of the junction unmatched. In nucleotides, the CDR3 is TGTGCCAGCTCACCCCTAGCGGGAGGCGTGCATGAGCAGTTCTTC. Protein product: CASSPLAGGVHEQFF. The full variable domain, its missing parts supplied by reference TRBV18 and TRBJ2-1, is NAGVMQNPRHLVRRRGQEARLRCSPMKGHSHVYWYRQLPEEGLKFMVYLQKENIIDESGMPKERFSAEFPKEGPSILRIQQVVRGDSAAYFCASSPLAGGVHEQFFGPGTRLTVL.